The 16 T cell receptor beta chains reported below all come from one sample, sequenced in a study of naive and memory T cell subsets. The library had UMIs added by 3' ligation of an oligonucleotide to TCR cDNA. Four PCR rounds used nested alpha and beta constant region primers plus the SP2 primer. TCRdb used MiXCR to reprocess the UMI-ligation and nested PCR reads, holding one entry per CDR3 protein. This sample carries some 26,000 distinct CDR3 sequences, over 4% of them seen once, and the ten largest clones take under 8%. Specimen: blood. These TCRs come from an adult in good health.

This clonotype was observed a handful of times. V gene TRBV5-4 combines with J gene TRBJ1-2; 7 positions match TRBD1. Trimming removed 3 bases from V and 4 bases from J; junction bases left unmatched: 6. Germline V lookup: CDR1 SGHNT, CDR2 YYREEE (reference sequence). This CDR3 contains 14 residues. The CDR3 spells CASSSPGGGYGYTF. The CDR3 nucleotides are TGTGCCAGCAGCTCACCAGGGGGAGGCTATGGCTACACCTTC. Full variable domain (rest looked up from reference TRBV5-4 and TRBJ1-2): ETGVTQSPTHLIKTRGQQVTLRCSSQSGHNTVSWYQQALGQGPQFIFQYYREEENGRGNFPPRFSGLQFPNYSSELNVNALELDDSALYLCASSSPGGGYGYTFGSGTRLTVV.

This clonotype has ten or more counts. The V call is TRBV7-3, the J call TRBJ1-2; D is unresolved. From germline, CDR1 is SGHTA and CDR2 FQGTGA. The CDR3 has 12 residues. Trimming removed 1 base at V and 12 bases at J, with 12 bases between. CDR3 sequence reads: CASSLSGGVHTF. The CDR3 DNA reads TGTGCCAGCAGCTTAAGTGGAGGTGTGCACACCTTC. Full variable domain (remainder filled in from reference TRBV7-3 and TRBJ1-2): GAGVSQTPSNKVTEKGKYVELRCDPISGHTALYWYRQSLGQGPEFLIYFQGTGAADDSGLPNDRFFAVRPEGSVSTLKIQRTERGDSAVYLCASSLSGGVHTFGSGTRLTVV.

This clonotype was seen repeatedly, ten times or more. The CDR3: CASSYSWEVYEQYF. The CDR3 DNA reads as TGTGCCAGCAGTTACTCGTGGGAGGTCTACGAGCAGTACTTC. The rearrangement uses TRBV6-5 and TRBJ2-7, with a tentative D call TRBD2 (6 bases). Trimming took off 0 bases at V and 3 bases at J, with 9 bases between the two ends. Germline V CDR1 and CDR2: MNHEY, SVGAGI. The CDR3 loop spans 14 amino acids.

The sample holds many counts of this clonotype. The V call is TRBV5-1, the J call TRBJ1-5; perhaps TRBD1 as D (5 bases). The CDR3 has 16 amino acids. Germline V CDR1 and CDR2: SGHRS, YFSETQ. Trimming removed 3 bases at V and 2 bases at J, with 15 bases between. The DNA of the CDR3 is TGCGCCAGCAGCTCCGAAGGGGCTAGAGGCAATCAGCCCCAGCATTTT. Translated: CASSSEGARGNQPQHF.

This clonotype was counted only a few times. The chain joins TRBV5-1 to TRBJ1-2; D remains ambiguous. CDR1 SGHRS and CDR2 YFSETQ come from the germline V gene. CDR3 length: 14 residues. The V end was cut by 0 bases, the J end by 10 bases, with 16 bases between. DNA of the CDR3: TGCGCCAGCAGCTTGGAGTCCGACCTGGGCGTCTACACCTTC. It is translated as CASSLESDLGVYTF.

The chain joins TRBV4-2 to TRBJ2-7; TRBD2 agrees at 12 bases. This CDR3 has 17 residues. The junction had 9 bases not matched to a gene; V was cut back by 1 base and J by 5 bases. Germline lookup yields CDR1 LGHNA and CDR2 YNFKEQ. CDR3 region: CASSQVSSGRALDEQYF. CDR3 nucleotides: TGTGCCAGCAGCCAAGTCTCTAGCGGGAGGGCCTTAGACGAGCAGTACTTC.

There are many counts of this clonotype. The V and J genes are TRBV5-1 and TRBJ2-3, with D tentatively TRBD2 (6 bases). The CDR3 contains 14 residues. Per germline, CDR1 SGHRS and CDR2 YFSETQ. V lost 4 bases to trimming and J lost 0 bases, with 9 bases between them. The CDR3 sequence: CASSPGTSTDTQYF. As DNA, the CDR3 is TGCGCCAGCAGCCCAGGGACTAGCACAGATACGCAGTATTTT.

The gene calls are TRBV11-2 and TRBJ2-2, with 9 nucleotides matching TRBD1. J gave up 6 bases and V 9 bases, and 14 bases lay outside the gene matches. The CDR3 spans 16 residues. Germline assignment: CDR1 SGHAT and CDR2 FQNNGV. DNA for the CDR3: TGTGCCAGTCGGGAGTGGGGGACAGGGATGGCCGGGGAGCTGTTTTTT. Protein: CASREWGTGMAGELFF.

This clonotype showed up just a few times. In DNA form, the CDR3 reads TGTGCCAGTAGTATTGGAGGTGCCTCTGGGGCCAACGTCCTGACTTTC. Its protein product is CASSIGGASGANVLTF. This rearrangement joins TRBV19 to TRBJ2-6; a possible D gene is TRBD2 (5 bases). The CDR3 consists of 16 residues. From germline, CDR1 is LNHDA and CDR2 SQIVND (reference sequence). V lost 3 bases, J lost 0 bases, and 9 bases lay in between.

The genes are TRBV15 and TRBJ2-2, with 9 bases aligning to TRBD2. This CDR3 comprises 16 residues. After removal of 1 base from V and 6 bases from J, the junction contained 6 bases not matched to a gene. Germline V gene lookup returns CDR1 LNHNV and CDR2 YYDKDF (reference sequence). The CDR3 is CATSRVRVAGAGELFF. The CDR3 region has the DNA TGTGCCACCAGCAGAGTACGAGTAGCGGGAGCCGGGGAGCTGTTTTTT.

This clonotype was counted at least ten times. The chain recombines TRBV20-1 with TRBJ1-5, with D hard to call. Trimming removed 3 bases from V and 7 bases from J, with 13 bases in between. This CDR3 is 13 amino acids long. Germline loops: CDR1 DFQATT, CDR2 SNEGSKA (reference sequence). CDR3 bases: TGCAGTGCTAGGTTGAGTCAGCGGCAGCCCCAGCATTTT. Translated, it gives CSARLSQRQPQHF.

Notes on this clonotype: This clone may be a read error of a much larger clone one base away. The chain has TRBV30 and TRBJ2-1, with a weak D call TRBD2 (6 bases). V lost 2 bases and J lost 6, with 14 bases in between. CDR3 size: 14 residues. Germline CDR1 GTSNPN, CDR2 SVGIG (reference sequence). The CDR3 spells CAWSLNRLVNEQFF. CDR3 in DNA: TGTGCCTGGAGTCTCAATAGACTAGTCAATGAGCAGTTCTTC.

This clonotype qualifies as medium-sized. The genes are TRBV5-7 and TRBJ2-1; the match to TRBD2 covers 10 bases. TRBV5-7 is an open reading frame whose function is uncertain. This CDR3 is built from 16 residues. J was trimmed by 7 bases and V by 1 base; bases with no gene match: 8. The CDR3 region is CASSLRQREGLNEQFF. Here the CDR3 DNA reads TGTGCCAGCAGCTTGCGGCAGCGGGAGGGCCTGAATGAGCAGTTCTTC.

This clonotype appeared many times. The CDR3 coding sequence is TGCAGTGCTAGAGTTCCAGGAAGCCGGGACAGGGAGGGTCAGCCCCAGCATTTT. Amino acids: CSARVPGSRDREGQPQHF. The rearrangement links TRBV20-1 to TRBJ1-5; TRBD1 matches 9 bases. The CDR3 length is 18 residues. Germline V gene sequence: CDR1 DFQATT, CDR2 SNEGSKA (reference sequence). J lost 6 bases, V lost 1 base, and 16 bases had no gene match.

As for this clonotype: One base away lies a much larger clone, so this may be a sequencing read error. The CDR3 DNA reads as TGTGCCAGCAGTTATAGCGGGAGAGCTACCGGGGAGCCGTTTTTT. Protein: CASSYSGRATGEPFF. The genes are TRBV6-2 or TRBV6-3 and TRBJ2-2, with 9 nucleotides matching TRBD2. CDR1 and CDR2 from the germline V gene are MNHEY and SVGEGT. The CDR3 length is 15 residues.

Ten or more counts support this clonotype. The V gene is TRBV7-9, the J gene TRBJ2-7, with D possibly matching TRBD1 (6 bases). The CDR3 has 13 residues. V lost 0 bases and J lost 3, with 6 bases in between. Germline-derived CDR1 and CDR2 are SEHNR and FQNEAQ (reference sequence). CDR3 coding DNA: TGTGCCAGCAGCTTAGCACAGGGCTACGAGCAGTACTTC. Its translation: CASSLAQGYEQYF.